The 32 T cell receptor beta chains reported below all come from one sample, sequenced in a study of T cells in Graves' hyperthyroidism and ophthalmopathy. The investigators amplified TCR beta CDR3 regions from RNA transcripts. First-round RT-PCR of the TCR CDR3 relied on the HTBI primer set. MiXCR was run by TCRdb on the multiplex PCR reads, yielding one entry per CDR3 protein. Of a few hundred thousand distinct CDR3 sequences detected, 15% to 19% appear once; the ten largest clones hold under 7.5%. The sample comprised blood. The receptors derive from a woman under 40 with Graves' hyperthyroidism.

With regard to this clonotype: This sequence may be a read error, since a much larger clone differs from it by one base. The chain carries TRBV12-3 or TRBV12-4 and TRBJ2-1, with TRBD2 matching over 8 bases. V shed 0 bases, J shed 8 bases, and the junction held 9 bases outside the gene matches. CDR3 length: 16 amino acids. Written as DNA, the CDR3 is TGTGCCAGCAGTTTAGCGGGACTAGTGGGAGAGCATGAGCAGTTCTTC. Protein sequence: CASSLAGLVGEHEQFF.

This chain links TRBV30 with TRBJ2-3; possible D gene TRBD1, 5 bases. Trimming took 4 bases from V and 4 from J, leaving 12 bases between them. Looked up from germline, CDR1 is GTSNPN and CDR2 is SVGIG (reference sequence). The CDR3 length is 13 residues. The CDR3 loop reads CAWTGQGADTQYF. In DNA form, the CDR3 reads TGTGCCTGGACGGGCCAAGGGGCAGATACGCAGTATTTT. The full variable domain, with the rest looked up from reference TRBV30 and TRBJ2-3, is SQTIHQWPATLVQPVGSPLSLECTVEGTSNPNLYWYRQAAGRGLQLLFYSVGIGQISSEVPQNLSASRPQDRQFILSSKKLLLSDSGFYLCAWTGQGADTQYFGPGTRLTVL.

This clonotype was found a few times. The chain carries TRBV29-1 and TRBJ1-1, with D uncertain. The germline gives CDR1 SQVTM, CDR2 ANQGSEA. This CDR3 has 14 residues. V gave up 4 bases and J gave up 1 base, with 13 bases separating them. The CDR3 nucleotides read TGCAGCGTTGGACGGAGAAGCGGGAACACTGAAGCTTTCTTT. This translates into CSVGRRSGNTEAFF.

This clonotype came up a few times. V usage is TRBV9 and J usage is TRBJ1-5; D gene unclear. Trimming took off 0 bases at V and 3 bases at J, with 10 bases between the two ends. The length of the CDR3 is 15 residues. CDR1 is SGDLS and CDR2 is YYNGEE in the germline V gene. CDR3 in DNA: TGTGCCAGCAGCGTAGGGGAGGGAGACAATCAGCCCCAGCATTTT. It translates to CASSVGEGDNQPQHF.

As concerns this clonotype: A single base separates this from a much larger clone, so it may be a read error. The conserved closing phenylalanine or tryptophan is absent in this CDR3, likely reflecting a read error. The V and J genes are TRBV27 and TRBJ1-1; the D gene is possibly TRBD1 (6 bases). Trimming shortened V by 7 bases and J by 4 bases, and 19 bases separated the two germline ends. The CDR3 consists of 15 residues. In germline, CDR1 is MNHEY, CDR2 SMNVEV (reference sequence). CDR3 region: CASIGIRGMSTEAFL. DNA for the CDR3: TGTGCCAGCATCGGGATCAGGGGTATGAGCACTGAAGCTTTCCTT.

The gene calls are TRBV7-3 and TRBJ1-4; no clear D gene. The CDR3 has 13 residues. Germline V gene lookup returns CDR1 SGHTA and CDR2 FQGTGA. Deletions cut 3 bases from V and 3 bases from J, with 5 bases between. The DNA of the CDR3 is TGTGCCAGCAGCTTGAAGCCTAATGAAAAACTGTTTTTT. The encoded protein is CASSLKPNEKLFF.

In nucleotides, the CDR3 is TGCAGTGCTAGAGCGTCTAGCGGGACCTACAATGAGCAGTTCTTC. Protein: CSARASSGTYNEQFF. This rearrangement joins TRBV20-1 to TRBJ2-1; TRBD2 matches 9 bases. The length of the CDR3 is 15 residues. The germline V gene has CDR1 DFQATT and CDR2 SNEGSKA (reference sequence). The trim removed 1 base at V and 2 bases at J, leaving 3 bases unmatched.

The V call is TRBV30, the J call TRBJ2-1, with a weak D call TRBD2 (6 bases). CDR3 length: 14 residues. Between the trimmed V and J ends, which lost 5 bases and 1 base, there was a span of 12 bases. Germline lookup yields CDR1 GTSNPN and CDR2 SVGIG (reference sequence). The CDR3 here is CAWENGGSYNEQFF. CDR3 bases: TGTGCCTGGGAGAACGGGGGATCCTACAATGAGCAGTTCTTC.

This clonotype came up a few times. The V gene is TRBV27, the J gene TRBJ2-1; D unresolved. The V gene lost 6 bases and the J gene lost 4 bases, with 13 bases spanning the gap. CDR1 is MNHEY and CDR2 is SMNVEV in the germline V gene (reference sequence). This CDR3 comprises 14 residues. This chain's CDR3 is CASRAGSLYNEQFF. The DNA for the CDR3 is TGTGCCAGCAGGGCAGGTTCGCTTTACAATGAGCAGTTCTTC.

This clonotype has a count of ten or more. The V call is TRBV24-1, the J call TRBJ2-5, with D possibly being TRBD1 or TRBD2 (5 bases each). The CDR3 totals 13 residues. The germline V and J ends were trimmed by 7 bases and 4 bases, with 12 bases remaining between them. Germline V gives CDR1 KGHDR, CDR2 SFDVKD. CDR3 region: CATRGPGRETQYF. The CDR3 coding sequence is TGTGCCACCAGGGGGCCGGGACGAGAGACCCAGTACTTC.

This clonotype was seen a handful of times. The germline gene is not matched at one end of the junction; a read error may be the cause. The V and J genes are TRBV18 and TRBJ2-3, with D unresolved. Germline CDR1 and CDR2: KGHSH and LQKENI. The CDR3 totals 13 residues. The CDR3 protein is CAISRIRPDTQYF. Here the CDR3 DNA reads TGTGCCATCTCACGCATTCGTCCAGATACGCAGTATTTT. The whole variable domain, filled in from reference TRBV18 and TRBJ2-3, reads NAGVMQNPRHLVRRRGQEARLRCSPMKGHSHVYWYRQLPEEGLKFMVYLQKENIIDESGMPKERFSAEFPKEGPSILRIQQVVRGDSAAYFCAISRIRPDTQYFGPGTRLTVL.

This chain links TRBV10-3 with TRBJ1-2, with D hard to call. The CDR3 length is 11 residues. Germline CDR1 is ENHRY and CDR2 is SYGVKD. V was shortened by 2 bases and J by 6 bases, with 4 bases between the two germline ends. The DNA of the CDR3 is TGTGCCATCAGTGAGAGAGATGGCTACACCTTC. Translating gives CAISERDGYTF.

Only a few counts were recorded for this clonotype. The rearrangement uses TRBV10-1 and TRBJ2-4; possible D gene TRBD1, 5 bases. Germline V lookup: CDR1 WNHNN, CDR2 SYGVQD (reference sequence). V lost 3 bases to trimming and J lost 6 bases, with 12 bases between them. CDR3 length: 14 residues. The CDR3 bases are TGCGCCAGCAGTGAAGGGGCCCCCGGAAACATTCAGTACTTC. Protein product: CASSEGAPGNIQYF.

This clonotype was observed many times. The V and J genes are TRBV5-1 and TRBJ1-1; weak D call: TRBD1 (5 bases). Between the trimmed V and J ends, which lost 0 bases and 0 bases, there was a span of 9 bases. The germline V gene encodes CDR1 SGHRS and CDR2 YFSETQ. The length of the CDR3 is 15 residues. CDR3 nucleotide sequence: TGCGCCAGCAGCTTGGAGTGGGGGGTGAACACTGAAGCTTTCTTT. It translates to CASSLEWGVNTEAFF.

The V gene is TRBV5-1, the J gene TRBJ1-1; D is ambiguous. In germline, CDR1 is SGHRS, CDR2 YFSETQ. V dropped 2 bases and J dropped 0 bases, with 11 bases sitting between them. The CDR3 covers 15 residues. The chain's CDR3 is CASSFLGFMNTEAFF. The CDR3 nucleotides read TGCGCCAGCAGCTTCTTAGGGTTTATGAACACTGAAGCTTTCTTT.

Ten or more counts support this clonotype. V gene TRBV6-1 combines with J gene TRBJ1-5; D possibly corresponds to TRBD1 (6 bases). Germline V CDR1 and CDR2: MNHNS, SASEGT. Deletions cut 5 bases from V and 4 bases from J, with 15 bases between. The CDR3 is made up of 15 amino acids. CDR3 amino acids: CASSSDRWTNQPQHF. DNA for the CDR3: TGTGCCAGCAGTTCCGACAGGTGGACAAATCAGCCCCAGCATTTT.

This clonotype was found many times. The chain employs TRBV7-9 and TRBJ2-1; 8 nucleotides agree with TRBD1. Per germline, CDR1 SEHNR and CDR2 FQNEAQ (reference sequence). This CDR3 is 16 amino acids long. After removal of 5 bases from V and 8 bases from J, the junction contained 14 bases not matched to a gene. In nucleotides, the CDR3 is TGTGCCAGCAGCGACTTCAGGACAGGGTCTTACGATGAGCAGTTCTTC. Protein: CASSDFRTGSYDEQFF.

Concerning this clonotype itself: A much bigger clone sits one base away, suggesting this may be a read error. The chain employs TRBV6-1 and TRBJ1-5; no reliable D call. Germline V lookup: CDR1 MNHNS, CDR2 SASEGT. V lost 3 bases, J lost 4 bases, and 7 bases lay in between. The CDR3 length is 13 residues. The CDR3 coding sequence is TGTGCCAGCAGTGACGGGGAGAATCAGCCCCAGCATTTT. Amino acid sequence: CASSDGENQPQHF.

This clonotype was detected many times. The gene calls are TRBV12-3 or TRBV12-4 and TRBJ2-3, with 11 positions matching TRBD2. V dropped 5 bases and J dropped 3; count of bases not matched to a gene: 10. This CDR3 spans 17 amino acids. The CDR3 region is CASSVLAGDPRTDTQYF. The CDR3 bases are TGTGCCAGCAGTGTACTAGCGGGAGACCCTAGGACAGATACGCAGTATTTT.

This clonotype was recorded at least ten times. The J gene is TRBJ2-2, the V gene TRBV3-1; D possibly corresponds to TRBD2 (6 bases). Germline V lookup: CDR1 LGHDT, CDR2 YNNKEL (reference sequence). The CDR3 spans 14 residues. Trimming stripped 6 bases from V and 4 bases from J, with 12 bases between. The CDR3, as DNA: TGTGCCAGCAGTCGACTAGGTGGCACCGGGGAGCTGTTTTTT. It is translated as CASSRLGGTGELFF. The whole variable domain, remainder taken from reference TRBV3-1 and TRBJ2-2, is DTAVSQTPKYLVTQMGNDKSIKCEQNLGHDTMYWYKQDSKKFLKIMFSYNNKELIINETVPNRFSPKSPDKAHLNLHINSLELGDSAVYFCASSRLGGTGELFFGEGSRLTVL.

This clonotype appeared many times. This chain joins TRBV20-1 and TRBJ1-5, with D maybe TRBD1 (5 bases). Looked up from germline, CDR1 is DFQATT and CDR2 is SNEGSKA (reference sequence). This CDR3 contains 14 residues. V was clipped by 3 bases and J by 5 bases, with 14 bases between them. This chain's CDR3 is CSASPRTTYQPQHF. CDR3 sequence (DNA): TGCAGTGCTAGCCCCCGGACAACATATCAGCCCCAGCATTTT.

This clonotype was counted only a few times. V gene TRBV7-9 combines with J gene TRBJ2-3; maybe TRBD1 (7 bases). This CDR3 has 16 amino acids. Looked up from germline, CDR1 is SEHNR and CDR2 is FQNEAQ (reference sequence). The V end lost 5 bases, the J end lost 6 bases, and 21 bases lay between the germline ends. The CDR3 DNA follows: TGTGCCAGCAGCCTCCGGCAGGGGGGCTTATCGGATACGCAGTATTTT. It yields the protein CASSLRQGGLSDTQYF.

This rearrangement joins TRBV20-1 to TRBJ1-5; the D gene is possibly TRBD1 (5 bases). This CDR3 is 14 amino acids long. The V gene lost 0 bases and the J gene lost 8 bases, with 14 bases spanning the gap. CDR1 is DFQATT, CDR2 SNEGSKA, per germline (reference sequence). CDR3 loop: CSARDPGGRKPQHF. The CDR3 DNA sequence: TGCAGTGCTAGAGATCCTGGGGGAAGGAAGCCCCAGCATTTT.

In this sample, this clonotype turned up once. A much more abundant neighbour one base away suggests this may be a read error. J is TRBJ2-5 and V is TRBV30; D ambiguous. The CDR3 covers 11 residues. Germline V gene data show CDR1 as GTSNPN and CDR2 as SVGIG (reference sequence). CDR3 amino acids: CARSVLSLRYF. Written as DNA, the CDR3 is TGTGCCAGGAGTGTTCTGTCCCTACGCTACTTC.

The chain links TRBV19 to TRBJ2-5; 9 positions agree with TRBD2. The CDR3 consists of 14 residues. The trim removed 8 bases at V and 5 bases at J, leaving 9 bases unmatched. Germline assignment: CDR1 LNHDA and CDR2 SQIVND (reference sequence). The chain's CDR3 is CASGIAGDLETQYF. CDR3 nucleotide sequence: TGTGCCAGTGGGATAGCGGGGGATCTGGAGACCCAGTACTTC.

The sample holds many counts of this clonotype. The chain couples TRBV11-2 to TRBJ1-1, with unresolved D. V gave up 1 base and J gave up 5 bases, with 14 bases separating them. The germline gives CDR1 SGHAT, CDR2 FQNNGV. The CDR3 totals 15 residues. The DNA for the CDR3 is TGTGCCAGCAGCTTAGGTCCGTTCCTGGGGACTGAAGCTTTCTTT. Protein product: CASSLGPFLGTEAFF.

The table lists this clonotype with a few counts. The V gene is TRBV6-2 or TRBV6-3, the J gene TRBJ1-5; maybe TRBD1 (6 bases). The V end lost 8 bases, the J end lost 6 bases, and 17 bases lay between the germline ends. Germline V gene lookup returns CDR1 MNHEY and CDR2 SVGEGT. The CDR3 runs 14 residues. CDR3 residues: CASVWAGGGQPQHF. The DNA for the CDR3 is TGTGCCAGCGTTTGGGCTGGGGGCGGTCAGCCCCAGCATTTT.

This clonotype was seen a handful of times. V and J are TRBV4-2 and TRBJ2-7; D possibly corresponds to TRBD1 (6 bases). The CDR3 sequence is 16 residues long. CDR1 is LGHNA and CDR2 is YNFKEQ in the germline V gene. V lost 2 bases, J lost 3 bases, and 17 bases lay in between. The CDR3: CASSQLVLGQDYEQYF. CDR3 sequence (DNA): TGTGCCAGCAGCCAACTGGTCTTGGGACAAGACTACGAGCAGTACTTC.

This clonotype was detected only a few times. The junction differs from germline at one of its ends, possibly a read error. CDR3 in DNA: TGTGCTAGCAGGGAGACAGGTGCCACAGATACGCAGTATTTT. This sequence encodes CASRETGATDTQYF. The chain carries TRBV6-1 and TRBJ2-3, with TRBD1 as a possible D gene (6 bases). Germline V gene data show CDR1 as MNHNS and CDR2 as SASEGT. The CDR3 sequence is 14 residues long.

Ten or more counts support this clonotype. V gene TRBV3-1 combines with J gene TRBJ1-2; 8 nucleotides agree with TRBD1. Germline V lookup: CDR1 LGHDT, CDR2 YNNKEL (reference sequence). J was trimmed by 7 bases and V by 0 bases; bases with no gene match: 7. The CDR3 is made up of 15 amino acids. Written as DNA, the CDR3 is TGTGCCAGCAGCCAAGATCTCCAGGGGGCGGGTGGCTACACCTTC. This sequence encodes CASSQDLQGAGGYTF.

This clonotype has a single count. The chain uses TRBV6-2 or TRBV6-3 and TRBJ1-5, with 10 positions matching TRBD1. The CDR3 runs to 17 residues. Germline-derived CDR1 and CDR2 are MNHEY and SVGEGT. The ends lost 5 bases at V and 0 bases at J; junction bases unmatched: 7. This CDR3 reads CASSTRQGAGSNQPQHF. DNA for the CDR3: TGTGCCAGCAGTACTCGACAGGGGGCAGGTAGCAATCAGCCCCAGCATTTT.

This clonotype was counted ten times or more. This chain links TRBV12-3 or TRBV12-4 with TRBJ1-2, with D possibly being TRBD1 (5 bases). Trimming removed 6 bases at V and 4 bases at J, with 9 bases between. CDR3 length equals 12 residues. DNA for the CDR3: TGTGCCAGCAGAAGGGGCGCCTATGGCTACACCTTC. Protein: CASRRGAYGYTF.